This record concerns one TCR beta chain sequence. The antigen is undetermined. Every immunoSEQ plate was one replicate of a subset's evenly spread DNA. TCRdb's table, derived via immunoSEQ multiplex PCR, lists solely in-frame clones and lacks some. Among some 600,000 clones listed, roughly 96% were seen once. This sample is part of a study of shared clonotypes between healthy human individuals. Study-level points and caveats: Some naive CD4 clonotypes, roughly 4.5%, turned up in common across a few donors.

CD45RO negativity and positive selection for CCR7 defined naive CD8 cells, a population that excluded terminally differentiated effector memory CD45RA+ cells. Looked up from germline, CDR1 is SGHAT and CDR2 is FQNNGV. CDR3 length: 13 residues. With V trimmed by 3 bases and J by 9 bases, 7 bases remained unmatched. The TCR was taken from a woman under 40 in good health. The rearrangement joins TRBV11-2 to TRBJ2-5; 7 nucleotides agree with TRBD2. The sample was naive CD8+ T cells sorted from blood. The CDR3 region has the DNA TGTGCCAGCAGCTTGACAACCCGGGGGGCCCAGTACTTC. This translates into CASSLTTRGAQYF.